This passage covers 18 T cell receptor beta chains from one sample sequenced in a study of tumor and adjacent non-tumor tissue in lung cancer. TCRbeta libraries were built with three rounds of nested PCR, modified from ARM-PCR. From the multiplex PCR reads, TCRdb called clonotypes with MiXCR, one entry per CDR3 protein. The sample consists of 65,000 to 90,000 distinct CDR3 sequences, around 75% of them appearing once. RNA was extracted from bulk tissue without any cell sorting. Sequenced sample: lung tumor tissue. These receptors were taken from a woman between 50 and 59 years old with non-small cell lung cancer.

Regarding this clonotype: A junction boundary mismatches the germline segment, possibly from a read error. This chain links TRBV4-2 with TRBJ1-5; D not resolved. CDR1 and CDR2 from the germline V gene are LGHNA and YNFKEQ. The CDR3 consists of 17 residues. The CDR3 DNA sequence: TGTGCCAGCAGCCCCTTTTGGGCCAGAGAGACAAATCAGTCCCAACATTTT. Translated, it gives CASSPFWARETNQSQHF.

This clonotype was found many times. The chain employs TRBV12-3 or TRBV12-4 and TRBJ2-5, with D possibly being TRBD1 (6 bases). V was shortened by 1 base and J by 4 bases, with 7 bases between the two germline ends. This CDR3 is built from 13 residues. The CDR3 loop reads CASSLGGPETQYF. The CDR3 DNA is TGTGCCAGCAGTTTAGGGGGGCCAGAGACCCAGTACTTC.

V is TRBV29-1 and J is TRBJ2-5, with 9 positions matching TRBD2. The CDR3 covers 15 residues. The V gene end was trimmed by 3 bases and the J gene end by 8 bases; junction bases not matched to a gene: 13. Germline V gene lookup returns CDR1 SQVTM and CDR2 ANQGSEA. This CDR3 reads CSVEIAGDFRDTQYF. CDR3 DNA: TGCAGCGTTGAGATAGCGGGAGACTTCCGAGATACCCAGTACTTC.

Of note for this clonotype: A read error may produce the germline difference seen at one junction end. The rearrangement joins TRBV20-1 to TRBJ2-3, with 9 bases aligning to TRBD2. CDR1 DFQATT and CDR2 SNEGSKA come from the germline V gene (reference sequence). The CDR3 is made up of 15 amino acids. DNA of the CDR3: TGCAGTCCTAGAGATCTAGCGGGGAGCACAGATAGGCAGTATTTT. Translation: CSPRDLAGSTDRQYF.

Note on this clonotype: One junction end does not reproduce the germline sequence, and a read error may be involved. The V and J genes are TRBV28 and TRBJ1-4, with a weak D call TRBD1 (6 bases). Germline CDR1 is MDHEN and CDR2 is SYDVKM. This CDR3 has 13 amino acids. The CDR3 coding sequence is TGTGCCAGTATAGGGGGAACTAATGAAAAACTATTTTTT. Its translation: CASIGGTNEKLFF.

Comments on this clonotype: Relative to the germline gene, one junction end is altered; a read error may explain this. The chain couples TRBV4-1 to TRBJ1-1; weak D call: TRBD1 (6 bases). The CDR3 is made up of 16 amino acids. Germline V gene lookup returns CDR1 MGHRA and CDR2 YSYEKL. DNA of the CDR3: TGCGCCAGCAGCCAAGATCACTACAGGGTCGGCGCTGAAGCCTTCTTT. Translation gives CASSQDHYRVGAEAFF.

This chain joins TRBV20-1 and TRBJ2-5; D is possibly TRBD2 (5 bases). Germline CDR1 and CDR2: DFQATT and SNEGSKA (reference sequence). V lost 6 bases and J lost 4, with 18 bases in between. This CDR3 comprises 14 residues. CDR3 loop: CSAPGGCLRETQYF. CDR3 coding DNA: TGCAGTGCACCAGGAGGATGTTTAAGAGAGACCCAGTACTTC.

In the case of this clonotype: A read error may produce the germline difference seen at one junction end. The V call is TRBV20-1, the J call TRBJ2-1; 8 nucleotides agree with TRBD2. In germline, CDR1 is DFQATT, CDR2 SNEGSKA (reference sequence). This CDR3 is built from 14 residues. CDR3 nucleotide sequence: TGTAGTGCTAGCGGGTGGGCCTCCTACAATGAGCAGTTCTTC. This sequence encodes CSASGWASYNEQFF.

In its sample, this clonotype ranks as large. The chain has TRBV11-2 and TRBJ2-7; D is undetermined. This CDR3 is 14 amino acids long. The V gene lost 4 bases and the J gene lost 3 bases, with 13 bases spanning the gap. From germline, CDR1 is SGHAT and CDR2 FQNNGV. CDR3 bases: TGTGCCAGCAGCTCCCCCCGGAAACACTACGAGCAGTACTTC. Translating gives CASSSPRKHYEQYF.

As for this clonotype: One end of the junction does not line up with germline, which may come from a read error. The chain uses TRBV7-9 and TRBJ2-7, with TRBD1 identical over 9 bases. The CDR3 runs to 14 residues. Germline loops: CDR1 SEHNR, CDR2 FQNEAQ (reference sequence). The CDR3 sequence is CANSDRDRDYEQYF. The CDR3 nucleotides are TGTGCCAACAGCGACCGGGACAGGGATTACGAGCAGTACTTC.

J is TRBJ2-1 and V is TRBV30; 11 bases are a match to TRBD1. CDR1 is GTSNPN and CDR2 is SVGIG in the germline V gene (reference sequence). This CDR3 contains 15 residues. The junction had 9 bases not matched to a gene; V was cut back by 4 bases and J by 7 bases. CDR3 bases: TGTGCCTGGACTGGGACCGGGACAGGGGGGAATGAGCAGTTCTTC. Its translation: CAWTGTGTGGNEQFF.

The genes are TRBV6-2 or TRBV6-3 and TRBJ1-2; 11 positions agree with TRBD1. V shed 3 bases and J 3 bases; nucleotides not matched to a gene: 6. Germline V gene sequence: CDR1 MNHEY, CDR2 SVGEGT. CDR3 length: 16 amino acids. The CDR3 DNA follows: TGTGCCAGCAGTTATATTGTGGACAGGGGGCACTATGGCTACACCTTC. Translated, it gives CASSYIVDRGHYGYTF.

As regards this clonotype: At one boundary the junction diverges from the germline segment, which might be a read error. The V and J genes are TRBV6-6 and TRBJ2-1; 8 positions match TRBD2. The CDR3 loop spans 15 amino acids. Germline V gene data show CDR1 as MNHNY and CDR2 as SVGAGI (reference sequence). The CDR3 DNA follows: TGTGCCTGCAGTTACGCAAGCGGGAGTGACAATGAGCAGTTCTTC. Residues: CACSYASGSDNEQFF.

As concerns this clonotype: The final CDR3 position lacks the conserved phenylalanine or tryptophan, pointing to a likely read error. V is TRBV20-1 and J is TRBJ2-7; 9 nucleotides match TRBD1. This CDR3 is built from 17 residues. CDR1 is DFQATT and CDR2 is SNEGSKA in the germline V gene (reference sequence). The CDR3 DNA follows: TGCGGTGCTGCCCCCGAGGACAGGGGACCTCATTCCTACGAGCAGTACATC. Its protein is CGAAPEDRGPHSYEQYI.

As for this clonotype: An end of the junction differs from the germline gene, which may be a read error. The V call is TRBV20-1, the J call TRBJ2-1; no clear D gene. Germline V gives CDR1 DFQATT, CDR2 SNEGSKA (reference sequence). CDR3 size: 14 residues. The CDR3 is CNANPSCAYNEQLF. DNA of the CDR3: TGCAATGCTAATCCTAGTTGTGCCTACAATGAGCAGCTCTTC.

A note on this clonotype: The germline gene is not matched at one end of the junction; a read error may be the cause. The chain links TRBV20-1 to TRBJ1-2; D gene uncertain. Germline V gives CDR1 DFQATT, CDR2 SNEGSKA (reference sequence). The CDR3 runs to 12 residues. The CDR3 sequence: CSAKGVVYSYTF. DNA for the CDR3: TGCAGTGCTAAGGGAGTCGTCTATAGCTATACCTTC.

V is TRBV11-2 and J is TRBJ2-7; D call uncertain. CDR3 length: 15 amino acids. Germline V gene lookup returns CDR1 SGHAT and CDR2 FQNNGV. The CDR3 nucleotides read TGTGCGAGAAGCCCTTGGGCTAGAGGTTCCTACGAGCAGTACTTC. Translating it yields CARSPWARGSYEQYF.

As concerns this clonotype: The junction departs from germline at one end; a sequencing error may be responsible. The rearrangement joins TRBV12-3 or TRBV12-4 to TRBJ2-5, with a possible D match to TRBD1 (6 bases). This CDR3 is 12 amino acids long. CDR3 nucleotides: TGTGCCAACAGTCCAAAGGGGGAGACCCAGTATTTC. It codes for CANSPKGETQYF.